This T cell receptor beta chain was obtained from a study of T-cell reconstitution after alpha-beta-depleted transplantation in children. Study conclusions and caveats: Surviving recipient cells, namely T cells and thymic progenitors, were the source of high day-60 TCRbeta diversity in some patients. Several hundred expanded graft clones reportedly gave rise to the alpha-beta T cells present about two months after transplant. Newly made T cells mostly supplied T-cell counts and diversity one year after transplant.

Preparation of the TCRbeta library was carried out with unique molecular identifiers. Using its own MiXCR run on the PCR reads, TCRdb lists one record per CDR3 protein. Of over 150,000 distinct CDR3 sequences in the sample, approximately 6.9% were seen once. Germline CDR1 MDHEN, CDR2 SYDVKM. The CDR3 contains 15 residues. V dropped 3 bases and J dropped 5 bases, with 11 bases sitting between them. This clonotype was observed many times. Its antigen is currently unknown. The sample consisted of PBMCs, taken before TCRalphabeta/CD19-depleted stem cell transplant. This clonotype was sampled from a boy under 10 years old with acute lymphoblastic leukemia, due to receive a stem cell transplant. V gene TRBV28 combines with J gene TRBJ2-6; D gene uncertain. CDR3 sequence reads: CASSFGSTRANVLTF. The CDR3 DNA is TGTGCCAGCAGTTTCGGTAGTACGAGGGCCAACGTCCTGACTTTC.